The 18 T cell receptor beta chains in this list originate from one sample, sequenced in a study of HIV-infected children after antiretroviral therapy interruption. The treatment here: PENTA 11 planned treatment interruption arm or continuous ART arm. RNA-based 3' RACE libraries used unique molecular identifiers. TCRdb analysed the 3' RACE reads with MiXCR anew, one entry per CDR3 protein. Here the sample spans over 15,000 distinct CDR3 sequences, roughly 3.4% being singletons. This specimen consisted of CD45RA+ CD4+ T cells from PBMCs, obtained from a donor given antiretroviral therapy, either interrupted or continuous. The subset: naive CD4+ CD45RA+ CD45RO- T cells. The origin of the receptors is a child between 2 and 17 years old with HIV.

This clonotype was counted ten times or more. The chain has TRBV19 and TRBJ1-1; D is perhaps TRBD1 (5 bases). Germline loops: CDR1 LNHDA, CDR2 SQIVND (reference sequence). CDR3 length equals 14 residues. The V end lost 7 bases, the J end lost 1 base, and 13 bases lay between the germline ends. The CDR3 bases are TGTGCCAGTATGGGGACCCCCCAGAACACTGAAGCTTTCTTT. This translates into CASMGTPQNTEAFF.

This clonotype was observed many times. The chain employs TRBV28 and TRBJ2-2; 8 bases align to TRBD1. The germline V gene has CDR1 MDHEN and CDR2 SYDVKM. The J segment lost 5 bases and the V segment lost 4 bases, leaving 3 bases of the junction unmatched. The length of the CDR3 is 14 residues. Here the CDR3 DNA reads TGTGCCAGCAGTTGGGACAGGCGGACCGGGGAGCTGTTTTTT. It is translated as CASSWDRRTGELFF.

This clonotype was picked up many times. The chain uses TRBV13 and TRBJ1-1; D is undetermined. V lost 7 bases, J lost 4 bases, and 10 bases lay in between. Germline CDR1 reads PRHDT; CDR2 reads FYEKMQ (reference sequence). The CDR3 contains 12 residues. As DNA, the CDR3 is TGTGCCAGCATGCGCCACGGCACTGAAGCTTTCTTT. Translated: CASMRHGTEAFF.

This clonotype was observed at least ten times. This CDR3 reads CSVLRFHNEQFF. The CDR3 DNA reads as TGCAGCGTTCTAAGGTTTCACAATGAGCAGTTCTTC. This chain links TRBV29-1 with TRBJ2-1, with D uncertain. V gave up 5 bases and J gave up 5 bases, with 10 bases separating them. CDR1 is SQVTM and CDR2 is ANQGSEA in the germline V gene. The CDR3 consists of 12 residues.

This clonotype was recorded at least ten times. This chain connects TRBV20-1 to TRBJ1-2, with D hard to call. The CDR3 loop spans 15 amino acids. Trimming took 5 bases from V and 2 from J, leaving 18 bases between them. Germline CDR1 DFQATT, CDR2 SNEGSKA (reference sequence). The CDR3 reads CSAEGAWPTNYGYTF. CDR3 DNA: TGCAGTGCTGAGGGCGCCTGGCCAACGAACTATGGCTACACCTTC.

This clonotype was observed many times. The chain recombines TRBV18 with TRBJ1-5; D not certain. Germline V gene sequence: CDR1 KGHSH, CDR2 LQKENI. The CDR3 loop spans 13 amino acids. V lost 2 bases, J lost 0 bases, and 2 bases lay in between. The CDR3 protein is CASSPDSNQPQHF. In nucleotides, the CDR3 is TGTGCCAGCTCACCAGATAGCAATCAGCCCCAGCATTTT. Together with reference TRBV18 and TRBJ1-5, the CDR3 gives the full variable domain: NAGVMQNPRHLVRRRGQEARLRCSPMKGHSHVYWYRQLPEEGLKFMVYLQKENIIDESGMPKERFSAEFPKEGPSILRIQQVVRGDSAAYFCASSPDSNQPQHFGDGTRLSIL.

This clonotype was seen repeatedly, ten times or more. The genes are TRBV6-6 and TRBJ1-5; no definite D call. V lost 10 bases and J lost 3, with 25 bases in between. This CDR3 region has 17 residues. CDR1 and CDR2 from the germline V gene are MNHNY and SVGAGI (reference sequence). The CDR3 coding sequence is TGTGCCACCTCGCTAGCTTGGGTGGCGGAAATCAATCAGCCCCAGCATTTT. Protein sequence: CATSLAWVAEINQPQHF.

In this sample, this clonotype is medium-sized. This chain joins TRBV29-1 and TRBJ2-1, with 7 nucleotides matching TRBD1. Germline V gene lookup returns CDR1 SQVTM and CDR2 ANQGSEA. V shed 4 bases, J shed 4 bases, and the junction held 7 bases outside the gene matches. This CDR3 is built from 14 residues. The CDR3 DNA reads TGCAGCGTTGGTGGGACAGATAGTTACAATGAGCAGTTCTTC. It specifies CSVGGTDSYNEQFF.

This clonotype was seen ten or more times. The V call is TRBV6-1, the J call TRBJ1-5; maybe TRBD1 (5 bases). Germline CDR1 MNHNS, CDR2 SASEGT. Trimming stripped 7 bases from V and 7 bases from J, with 20 bases between. This CDR3 is built from 15 residues. CDR3 DNA sequence: TGTGCCAGCACTCCAGAGTTGGGTTGGGGGCAGCCCCAGCATTTT. It yields the protein CASTPELGWGQPQHF.

This clonotype ranks as medium-sized. The rearrangement links TRBV7-8 to TRBJ2-6; D tentatively reads TRBD1 or TRBD2 (5 bases each). V dropped 4 bases and J dropped 2 bases, with 12 bases sitting between them. This CDR3 has 16 residues. The germline gives CDR1 SGHVS, CDR2 FQNEAQ. The CDR3 nucleotides read TGTGCCAGCAGCTCCATTGGGGGTCCTGGGGCCAACGTCCTGACTTTC. Amino acids: CASSSIGGPGANVLTF.

This clonotype showed up many times. The chain couples TRBV12-3 or TRBV12-4 to TRBJ1-6, with TRBD1 matching over 7 bases. Unmatched junction bases numbered 10, after V lost 6 bases and J lost 11 bases. This CDR3 is 14 amino acids long. CDR3 sequence reads: CASRPTGYDAPLHF. The CDR3 DNA reads TGTGCCAGCAGACCGACAGGGTATGATGCACCCCTCCACTTT.

This clonotype was seen repeatedly, ten times or more. The chain recombines TRBV28 with TRBJ1-6, with TRBD1 identical over 10 bases. The germline CDR1 and CDR2 sequences are MDHEN and SYDVKM. Unmatched junction bases numbered 6, after V lost 10 bases and J lost 9 bases. This CDR3 is 13 amino acids long. In nucleotides, the CDR3 is TGTGCCACCGACAGGGGGCAGGGTTCACCCCTCCACTTT. Its protein is CATDRGQGSPLHF.

This clonotype was observed many times. This chain joins TRBV28 and TRBJ1-5; possible D gene TRBD1, 5 bases. CDR3 length: 13 residues. The V end was cut by 3 bases, the J end by 4 bases, with 7 bases between. Looked up from germline, CDR1 is MDHEN and CDR2 is SYDVKM. Here the CDR3 DNA reads TGTGCCAGCAGTTTGCCAGGGAATCAGCCCCAGCATTTT. It encodes CASSLPGNQPQHF.

This clonotype was found a few times. The V and J genes are TRBV27 and TRBJ1-6; TRBD1 might be the D (5 bases). V lost 6 bases and J 10 bases, leaving 16 bases between the germline ends. This CDR3 has 14 residues. Germline-derived CDR1 and CDR2 are MNHEY and SMNVEV (reference sequence). The CDR3 DNA reads TGTGCCAGCAGGGCAGCAGGGATGGGCTCACCCCTCCACTTT. It is translated as CASRAAGMGSPLHF.

At least ten counts were recorded for this clonotype. V and J are TRBV28 and TRBJ1-1, with D hard to call. V lost 3 bases to trimming and J lost 5 bases, with 10 bases between them. CDR1 is MDHEN, CDR2 SYDVKM, per germline. The CDR3 has 13 residues. CDR3 in amino acids: CASSFLRPTEAFF. CDR3 DNA sequence: TGTGCCAGCAGTTTTCTCCGGCCGACTGAAGCTTTCTTT. Filled out from reference TRBV28 and TRBJ1-1, the complete variable domain reads DVKVTQSSRYLVKRTGEKVFLECVQDMDHENMFWYRQDPGLGLRLIYFSYDVKMKEKGDIPEGYSVSREKKERFSLILESASTNQTSMYLCASSFLRPTEAFFGQGTRLTVV.

Ten or more counts support this clonotype. V usage is TRBV11-2 and J usage is TRBJ2-2, with 12 nucleotides matching TRBD2. The germline CDR1 and CDR2 sequences are SGHAT and FQNNGV. The J segment lost 1 base and the V segment lost 8 bases, leaving 14 bases of the junction unmatched. This CDR3 has 19 residues. CDR3 in DNA: TGTGCCAGCCGTTCCCTAGCGGGGGGGCCGGCCCAGAACACCGGGGAGCTGTTTTTT. This sequence encodes CASRSLAGGPAQNTGELFF.

Many counts were recorded for this clonotype. V and J are TRBV19 and TRBJ1-2; D gene unclear. Looked up from germline, CDR1 is LNHDA and CDR2 is SQIVND (reference sequence). V was shortened by 3 bases and J by 4 bases, with 12 bases between the two germline ends. The CDR3 contains 14 residues. The CDR3 DNA sequence: TGTGCCAGTAGTATTGGTTCAGGACTCTATGGCTACACCTTC. Its protein is CASSIGSGLYGYTF.

In this sample, this clonotype turned up many times. This chain links TRBV28 with TRBJ1-2; the match to TRBD1 covers 9 bases. There are 14 residues in the CDR3. The germline V gene has CDR1 MDHEN and CDR2 SYDVKM. The J segment lost 2 bases and the V segment lost 5 bases, leaving 3 bases of the junction unmatched. CDR3 DNA sequence: TGTGCCAGCAGTGGGGGGACAGGGAACTATGGCTACACCTTC. The encoded protein is CASSGGTGNYGYTF.